The subject of this entry is one TCR beta chain. Antigen specificity is unknown. Production of TCR beta libraries used UMI-labeled 5' RACE as the method. Original processing notes: The number of functional CDR3 beta clonotypes in each TCR beta library ranged from 3,000 to 18,000. TCRdb processed the 5' RACE reads again and assigns one entry to each CDR3 protein, with no DNA. Clone size and V and J calls follow TCRdb, not the original study. The sample totals 7,900 or so distinct CDR3 sequences. Germline assignment: CDR1 SGHDT and CDR2 YYEEEE. This CDR3 region has 14 residues. This entry comes from a study of human CD8 memory T cell subsets. Study-wide results and limits: Precursor exhausted T cells appeared less diverse than stem-like memory T cells according to Chao1 estimates.

The TCR was taken from a human donor in good health. The genes are TRBV5-6 and TRBJ2-7; TCRdb gives TRBD1 as the D gene, but with no DNA this cannot be confirmed. Sequenced input: CD8+ T cells from PBMCs. CDR3 amino acids: CASNTARYSYEQYF.